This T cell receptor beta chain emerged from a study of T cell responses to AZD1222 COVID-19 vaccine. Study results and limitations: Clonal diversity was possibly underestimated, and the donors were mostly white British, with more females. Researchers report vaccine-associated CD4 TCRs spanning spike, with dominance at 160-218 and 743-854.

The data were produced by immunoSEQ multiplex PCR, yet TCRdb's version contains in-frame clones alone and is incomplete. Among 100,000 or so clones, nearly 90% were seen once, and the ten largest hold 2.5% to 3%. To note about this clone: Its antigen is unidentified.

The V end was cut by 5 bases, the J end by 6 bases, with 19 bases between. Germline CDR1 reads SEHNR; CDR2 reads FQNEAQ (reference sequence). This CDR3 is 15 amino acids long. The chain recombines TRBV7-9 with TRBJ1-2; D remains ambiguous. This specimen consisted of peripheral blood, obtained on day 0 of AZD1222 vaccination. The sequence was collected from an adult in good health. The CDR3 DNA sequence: TGTGCCAGCAGCCACGGTGGGGAAAGGATGAATGGCTACACCTTC. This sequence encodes CASSHGGERMNGYTF.